Following are 6 T cell receptor beta chains from one sample sequenced in a study of blood T cell repertoires in COVID-19 (dated by TCRdb to 2018 to 2021). Library generation was performed with the immunoSEQ multiplex PCR assay. TCRdb mirrors the immuneACCESS table, restricted to in-frame sequences. Some clones are absent from its copies; in checked studies, under half trace to an unresolved V gene, and the reason for the others is unknown. The sample profile shows about 76,000 clones; roughly 74% of them were found once. Roughly 16% of the sample lies in the top ten. The sequenced sample was peripheral blood. These TCRs come from a human donor in a cohort sampled during active COVID-19.

The chain uses TRBV6-2 or TRBV6-3 and TRBJ2-7, with D possibly matching TRBD2 (6 bases). Germline lookup yields CDR1 MNHEY and CDR2 SVGEGT. Trimming took off 4 bases at V and 6 bases at J, with 25 bases between the two ends. CDR3 length: 17 residues. The CDR3: CASSSLMAGSIGFEQYF. In DNA, the CDR3 is TGTGCCAGCAGTTCCCTCATGGCGGGGTCCATTGGATTCGAGCAGTACTTC.

The chain couples TRBV6-6 to TRBJ2-5; the match to TRBD2 covers 12 bases. The CDR3 is made up of 18 amino acids. Germline trimming cut 5 bases from V and 2 bases from J; bases unmatched to any gene: 12. Germline lookup yields CDR1 MNHNY and CDR2 SVGAGI (reference sequence). CDR3 sequence reads: CASSRPASGRGGQETQYF. Here the CDR3 DNA reads TGTGCCAGCAGTCGCCCGGCTAGCGGGAGGGGGGGGCAAGAGACCCAGTACTTC.

The chain recombines TRBV19 with TRBJ1-6, with D uncertain. The ends were cut back, 5 bases at V and 7 bases at J, with 15 bases in the middle. The CDR3 sequence is 15 residues long. Per the germline V gene, CDR1 is LNHDA and CDR2 is SQIVND (reference sequence). CDR3 nucleotide sequence: TGTGCCAGTAGTCCCGCTCGGGGTAGGAATTCACCCCTCCACTTT. Residues: CASSPARGRNSPLHF.

This clone showed up just a few times. CDR3 sequence (DNA): TGTGCCAGCAGAGTTCAGGTGGGAGAGCCCCAGCATTTT. This encodes CASRVQVGEPQHF. This chain links TRBV2 with TRBJ1-5, with no clear D. The V gene's germline CDR1 is SNHLY and CDR2 FYNNEI. The CDR3 is made up of 13 amino acids. With 6 bases removed from V and 8 bases from J, the gap between germline ends came to 14 bases.

The chain combines TRBV19 with TRBJ2-1, with 8 bases aligning to TRBD2. This CDR3 is 15 amino acids long. Germline V gene sequence: CDR1 LNHDA, CDR2 SQIVND (reference sequence). Trimming removed 5 bases from V and 7 bases from J; junction bases left unmatched: 10. The CDR3 reads CASSPQREKINEQFF. CDR3 coding DNA: TGTGCCAGTAGTCCTCAGCGGGAGAAGATAAATGAGCAGTTCTTC.

The chain employs TRBV9 and TRBJ2-1; TRBD2 matches at 9 bases. The V gene end was trimmed by 1 base and the J gene end by 9 bases; junction bases not matched to a gene: 2. The CDR3 spans 13 residues. CDR1 and CDR2 (germline): SGDLS, YYNGEE. CDR3 sequence (DNA): TGTGCCAGCAGCGTAAGTAGCGGGGGTGAGCAGTTCTTC. Protein product: CASSVSSGGEQFF.